These 19 T cell receptor beta chains were all obtained from the same sample, sequenced in a study of T cell repertoires in cytomegalovirus infection. TCRdb re-derived calls from the reads in MiXCR, one entry per CDR3 protein. The sample carries roughly 130,000 distinct CDR3 sequences, roughly a quarter recorded once. Their cognate antigens are unknown. The specimen sequenced was PBMCs, sequenced either directly or after in vitro stimulation (not recorded which). These receptors were taken from a human donor in good health (CMV status not recorded). Some clones in this sample may be carry-over from other donors' samples.

The chain employs TRBV19 and TRBJ2-2, with D possibly matching TRBD2 (6 bases). This CDR3 spans 14 amino acids. The ends were cut back, 4 bases at V and 7 bases at J, with 13 bases in the middle. CDR1 is LNHDA and CDR2 is SQIVND in the germline V gene (reference sequence). In DNA, the CDR3 is TGTGCCAGTAGTAGCGGGAATAGGGGCGGGGAGCTGTTTTTT. Translating gives CASSSGNRGGELFF. The full variable domain, its missing parts supplied by reference TRBV19 and TRBJ2-2, is DGGITQSPKYLFRKEGQNVTLSCEQNLNHDAMYWYRQDPGQGLRLIYYSQIVNDFQKGDIAEGYSVSREKKESFPLTVTSAQKNPTAFYLCASSSGNRGGELFFGEGSRLTVL.

This clonotype has a count of ten or more. The rearrangement links TRBV7-2 to TRBJ2-4, with 8 bases identical to TRBD2. The CDR3 runs to 17 residues. The V segment lost 5 bases and the J segment 7 bases; nucleotides outside the gene matches: 16. Germline V gives CDR1 SGHTA, CDR2 FQGNSA. This CDR3 reads CASSRNPVASGLNIQYF. Here the CDR3 DNA reads TGTGCCAGCAGCCGAAACCCGGTGGCTAGCGGGTTGAACATTCAGTACTTC.

Note on this clonotype: A much larger clone differs by one base, so this may be a read error. The rearrangement links TRBV7-2 to TRBJ1-4; 8 bases map to TRBD1. This CDR3 comprises 15 residues. Germline V gene sequence: CDR1 SGHTA, CDR2 FQGNSA. In DNA, the CDR3 is TGTGCCAGCAGCGCGCGGACAGGGCAAAATGAAAAACTGCTTTTT. It translates to CASSARTGQNEKLLF.

This rearrangement joins TRBV28 to TRBJ2-7, with 7 bases fitting TRBD1. The CDR3 spans 15 residues. The V gene's germline CDR1 is MDHEN and CDR2 SYDVKM. The V and J ends lost 5 bases and 1 base, in that order; junction bases with no gene match: 8. The CDR3 loop is CASSPGTAISYEQYF. As DNA, the CDR3 is TGTGCCAGCAGTCCTGGGACAGCTATTTCCTACGAGCAGTACTTC.

This clonotype was observed many times. The chain is built from TRBV7-2 and TRBJ2-2; no definite D call. This CDR3 has 15 amino acids. The V end lost 1 base, the J end lost 4 bases, and 10 bases lay between the germline ends. Germline V gene data show CDR1 as SGHTA and CDR2 as FQGNSA. CDR3 protein: CASSLDRSSTGELFF. DNA for the CDR3: TGTGCCAGCAGCTTAGATAGGAGTTCCACCGGGGAGCTGTTTTTT.

The chain uses TRBV6-1 and TRBJ2-1; D possibly corresponds to TRBD2 (6 bases). The CDR3 extends over 15 amino acids. CDR1 and CDR2 from the germline V gene are MNHNS and SASEGT. V was clipped by 8 bases and J by 8 bases, with 22 bases between them. CDR3 amino acids: CASGSDPVGGYEQFF. The CDR3 nucleotides are TGTGCCAGCGGGTCTGATCCGGTCGGAGGGTATGAGCAGTTCTTC.

Many counts were recorded for this clonotype. This chain joins TRBV7-2 and TRBJ2-3; weak D call: TRBD1 (6 bases). V shed 3 bases and J shed 0 bases, with 10 bases lying between them. The germline CDR1 and CDR2 sequences are SGHTA and FQGNSA. The CDR3 runs to 15 residues. CDR3 region: CASSFSGASTDTQYF. Here the CDR3 DNA reads TGTGCCAGCAGCTTCTCAGGGGCCAGCACAGATACGCAGTATTTT.

This clonotype was found a few times. V gene TRBV20-1 combines with J gene TRBJ2-1, with D perhaps assigned TRBD1 or TRBD2 (6 bases each). CDR1 is DFQATT and CDR2 is SNEGSKA in the germline V gene (reference sequence). There are 16 residues in the CDR3. V lost 0 bases to trimming and J lost 1 base, with 13 bases between them. Here the CDR3 reads CSARDPGGISYNEQFF. CDR3 DNA sequence: TGCAGTGCTAGAGATCCCGGGGGCATATCCTACAATGAGCAGTTCTTC.

J is TRBJ2-1 and V is TRBV6-2 or TRBV6-3; no definite D call. V was cut by 6 bases and J by 0 bases, with 15 bases left in between. Looked up from germline, CDR1 is MNHEY and CDR2 is SVGEGT. The CDR3 has 16 amino acids. The CDR3 protein is CASRRDLYSSYNEQFF. The CDR3 nucleotides are TGTGCCAGCAGACGTGACTTGTATAGCTCCTACAATGAGCAGTTCTTC.

The chain is built from TRBV2 and TRBJ2-3, with D perhaps being TRBD1 or TRBD2 (5 bases each). This CDR3 has 15 residues. The germline V and J ends were trimmed by 6 bases and 6 bases, with 19 bases remaining between them. The germline CDR1 and CDR2 sequences are SNHLY and FYNNEI. The CDR3 loop reads CASRKGRSRPDTQYF. The CDR3 DNA reads TGTGCCAGCAGGAAGGGACGGTCTAGACCCGATACGCAGTATTTT. The full variable domain, its missing parts supplied by reference TRBV2 and TRBJ2-3, is EPEVTQTPSHQVTQMGQEVILRCVPISNHLYFYWYRQILGQKVEFLVSFYNNEISEKSEIFDDQFSVERPDGSNFTLKIRSTKLEDSAMYFCASRKGRSRPDTQYFGPGTRLTVL.

This clonotype came up a few times. This rearrangement joins TRBV20-1 to TRBJ2-7; TRBD2 might be the D (5 bases). Germline assignment: CDR1 DFQATT and CDR2 SNEGSKA (reference sequence). The V end lost 3 bases, the J end lost 0 bases, and 15 bases lay between the germline ends. The CDR3 length is 15 residues. CDR3: CSARDFWESSYEQYF. The CDR3 coding sequence is TGCAGTGCTAGGGACTTCTGGGAAAGCTCCTACGAGCAGTACTTC.

The chain is built from TRBV6-2 or TRBV6-3 and TRBJ2-1; either TRBD1 or TRBD2 may supply D (5 bases each). Trimming pared 5 bases from V and 15 bases from J, leaving 23 bases between. The germline V gene has CDR1 MNHEY and CDR2 SVGEGT. The CDR3 runs to 14 residues. CDR3 in amino acids: CASSIPGAPLFPFF. In DNA form, the CDR3 reads TGTGCCAGCAGTATCCCCGGGGCCCCACTCTTCCCGTTCTTC.

V gene TRBV7-2 combines with J gene TRBJ2-1; no definite D call. From germline, CDR1 is SGHTA and CDR2 FQGNSA. V lost 1 base, J lost 4 bases, and 8 bases lay in between. The CDR3 length is 14 residues. The CDR3 protein is CASSLDRQYNEQFF. The CDR3 DNA reads TGTGCCAGCAGCTTAGATAGACAATACAATGAGCAGTTCTTC.

This chain connects TRBV6-1 to TRBJ2-1; D is uncertain. Germline V gene sequence: CDR1 MNHNS, CDR2 SASEGT. V was pared by 6 bases and J by 6 bases, with 9 bases between. This CDR3 is built from 12 residues. The CDR3 DNA sequence: TGTGCCAGCAGGACCGCATTCAATGAGCAGTTCTTC. Residues: CASRTAFNEQFF.

The rearrangement joins TRBV20-1 to TRBJ2-3; D is uncertain. V was pared by 5 bases and J by 7 bases, with 22 bases between. The germline V gene encodes CDR1 DFQATT and CDR2 SNEGSKA (reference sequence). The CDR3 runs to 15 residues. In DNA, the CDR3 is TGCAGTGCTGGGCGCAGCTCCTTAGTAATTAATACGCAGTATTTT. Translated: CSAGRSSLVINTQYF.

This chain links TRBV5-4 with TRBJ2-3; no definite D call. The CDR3 sequence is 15 residues long. In germline, CDR1 is SGHNT, CDR2 YYREEE (reference sequence). V was pared by 0 bases and J by 1 base, with 9 bases between. The CDR3 loop reads CASSLVPKRTDTQYF. Here the CDR3 DNA reads TGTGCCAGCAGCTTGGTTCCCAAGCGCACAGATACGCAGTATTTT.

The genes are TRBV29-1 and TRBJ2-5; D not certain. This CDR3 spans 12 amino acids. Germline V lookup: CDR1 SQVTM, CDR2 ANQGSEA. V lost 2 bases, J lost 2 bases, and 6 bases lay in between. The CDR3 sequence is CSVERQQETQYF. The CDR3 DNA reads as TGCAGCGTTGAAAGGCAGCAAGAGACCCAGTACTTC.

This clonotype was picked up a small number of times. This rearrangement joins TRBV12-3 or TRBV12-4 to TRBJ2-3, with 7 bases aligning to TRBD2. The junction had 13 bases not matched to a gene; V was cut back by 5 bases and J by 2 bases. The CDR3 length is 17 residues. In nucleotides, the CDR3 is TGTGCCAGCAGTCTCCTCCTGGGGGGGACTTACACAGATACGCAGTATTTT. It specifies CASSLLLGGTYTDTQYF.

This clonotype was observed at least ten times. V and J are TRBV7-4 and TRBJ1-4; 7 bases map to TRBD1. CDR1 and CDR2 (germline): SGHVT, SQSDAQ. The CDR3 covers 15 residues. V shed 5 bases and J 10 bases; nucleotides not matched to a gene: 13. For the CDR3, the DNA is TGTGCCAGCAGCCCATTAGATCGACAGGGAGGAAAACTGTTTTTT. Its translation is CASSPLDRQGGKLFF.